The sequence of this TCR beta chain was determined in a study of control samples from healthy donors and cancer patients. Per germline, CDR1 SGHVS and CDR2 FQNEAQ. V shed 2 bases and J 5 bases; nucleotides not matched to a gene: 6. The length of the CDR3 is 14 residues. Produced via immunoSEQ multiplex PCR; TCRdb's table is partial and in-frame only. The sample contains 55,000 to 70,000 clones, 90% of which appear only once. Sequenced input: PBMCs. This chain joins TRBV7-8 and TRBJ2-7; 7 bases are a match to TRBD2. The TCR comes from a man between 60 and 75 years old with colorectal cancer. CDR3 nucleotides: TGTGCCAGCAGCTTAAACAGCGGGGCGAACGAGCAGTACTTC. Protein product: CASSLNSGANEQYF.